The T cell receptor beta chain described here comes from a study of CD4+ T cells in melanoma. Notes on this clone: Its specificity is unknown.

Study-wide results and limits: Reportedly, melanoma neoantigen-specific CD4+ T cells showed varied differentiation states.

Here immunoSEQ multiplex PCR was the method, and the copy in TCRdb shows in-frame clones only, minus some. The sample lists over 10,000 clones, 70% to 80% occurring once. Germline CDR1 reads MNHEY; CDR2 reads SMNVEV (reference sequence). The CDR3 spans 17 residues. V lost 4 bases and J lost 1, with 19 bases in between. The chain uses TRBV27 and TRBJ2-5, with D possibly being TRBD2 (7 bases). The sequence was obtained from a human donor with melanoma. The source material was cells from a culture (not recorded whether cultured in vitro). CDR3 nucleotides: TGTGCCAGCAGTTCGTCGTCTGGACGGGGGGCCCAAGAGACCCAGTACTTC. Encoded protein: CASSSSSGRGAQETQYF.